This paragraph reports one T cell receptor beta chain. Separate from the roughly 670-subject first cohort, the roughly 120-subject validation cohort was the one that the donors belonged to. The table came from immunoSEQ multiplex PCR; TCRdb's copy has only in-frame clones and leaves some out. The data show 250,000 to 400,000 clones, roughly 87% seen once. The data stem from a study of cytomegalovirus exposure and HLA in healthy donors. The sample was PBMCs. This clonotype was sampled from a man aged 25-40 years in good health and CMV-seronegative.

CDR3 sequence reads: CASSPRLAVLETQYF. The CDR3 nucleotides are TGTGCCAGCAGCCCCCGGTTGGCGGTTTTGGAGACCCAGTACTTC. The rearrangement links TRBV7-9 to TRBJ2-5, with D unclear. The V end lost 5 bases, the J end lost 5 bases, and 18 bases lay between the germline ends. Germline V gives CDR1 SEHNR, CDR2 FQNEAQ (reference sequence). This CDR3 comprises 15 residues.